The 3 T cell receptor beta chains below all came from one sample that was sequenced in a study of blood T cell repertoires in COVID-19. The assay was immunoSEQ multiplex PCR, and TCRdb's table has in-frame clones only and misses some. This sample has over 250,000 clones, with over 80% found just once. The sequenced material came from peripheral blood. These receptors all come from a woman aged 65 to 85 with COVID-19, enrolled during active disease.

In its sample, this clone was seen a few times. The chain carries TRBV21-1 and TRBJ1-2; TRBD1 is the table's D call and was not checked against the DNA. TRBV21-1 is a documented pseudogene. The CDR3 is made up of 17 amino acids. The CDR3 sequence: CASRELGWDRGRGGYTF. DNA of the CDR3: TGTGCCAGCAGGGAACTGGGATGGGACAGGGGAAGGGGCGGCTACACCTTC.

The chain recombines TRBV28 with TRBJ1-1; no definite D call. Looked up from germline, CDR1 is MDHEN and CDR2 is SYDVKM. V was cut by 5 bases and J by 1 base, with 8 bases left in between. CDR3 length equals 13 residues. CDR3 DNA sequence: TGTGCCAGCAGTCAACCCGGGAACACTGAAGCTTTCTTT. This encodes CASSQPGNTEAFF.

The chain couples TRBV30 to TRBJ2-5, with 9 bases that match TRBD2. V gave up 0 bases and J gave up 5 bases; unmatched junction bases: 4. This CDR3 has 14 residues. The germline V gene has CDR1 GTSNPN and CDR2 SVGIG (reference sequence). In nucleotides, the CDR3 is TGTGCCTGGAGTGTCGGCGGGAGGGGGGAGACCCAGTACTTC. Its translation is CAWSVGGRGETQYF.